The rows below give T cell receptor beta chains drawn from one sample of a study of blood T cell repertoires in COVID-19. Sequenced by immunoSEQ multiplex PCR; TCRdb stores in-frame clones only, minus some. The repertoire includes a few hundred thousand clones, roughly four fifths of them detected once, and approximately 5% sits in the top ten. Material: peripheral blood. The receptors were sampled from a woman aged 70-85 years with COVID-19, enrolled during active disease. The CDR3 runs from the conserved cysteine through the conserved F or W. Fields, in order: D gene, V gene, J gene, clone size, CDR3 protein, CDR3 DNA. D genes are given only for firm matches. Clone size, where shown, is once, few, many, or a class for clones that have expanded.

NA,TRBV30,TRBJ1-1,NA,CAWRPGQLMNTEAFF,TGTGCCTGGCGGCCGGGACAACTAATGAACACTGAAGCTTTCTTT
TRBD2,TRBV7-9,TRBJ2-7,NA,CASSKGLAGGYEQYF,TGTGCCAGCAGCAAGGGACTAGCGGGAGGTTACGAGCAGTACTTC
NA,TRBV3-1/TRBV3-2,TRBJ1-1,NA,CASSRSRGGTSQNTEAFF,TGTGCCAGCAGCCGGTCCCGCGGCGGGACTTCTCAGAACACTGAAGCTTTCTTT
NA,TRBV7-9,TRBJ1-2,NA,CASSLIGGAPYGYTF,TGTGCCAGCAGCTTAATAGGAGGGGCGCCCTATGGCTACACCTTC
NA,TRBV27,TRBJ1-2,NA,CASSRQENYGYTF,TGTGCCAGCAGTCGACAGGAAAACTATGGCTACACCTTC
NA,TRBV27,TRBJ2-1,NA,CASGAGWGPYNEQFF,TGTGCCAGCGGCGCAGGGTGGGGTCCCTACAATGAGCAGTTCTTC
NA,TRBV5-4,TRBJ1-2,NA,CASSLDRTGIGGYTF,TGTGCCAGCAGCTTGGACCGGACGGGAATAGGTGGCTACACCTTC
TRBD1,TRBV5-1,TRBJ1-1,once,CASSFSRDRDTEAFF,TGCGCCAGCAGCTTTAGTAGGGACAGGGACACTGAAGCTTTCTTT
TRBD2,TRBV10-2,TRBJ2-7,NA,CASRRLAGAYEQYF,TGCGCCAGCAGAAGACTAGCGGGAGCCTACGAGCAGTACTTC
NA,TRBV18,TRBJ1-2,NA,CASSLTENYGYTF,TGTGCCAGCTCACTCACAGAGAACTATGGCTACACCTTC
TRBD1,TRBV10-3,TRBJ1-1,NA,CAISEGDRGRAFF,TGTGCCATCAGTGAGGGGGACAGGGGGCGAGCTTTCTTT
NA,TRBV6-2/TRBV6-3,TRBJ2-1,NA,CASSDPGNKQFF,TGTGCCAGCAGCGACCCGGGGAATAAGCAGTTCTTC
NA,TRBV27,TRBJ2-5,NA,CASSSLWQVETQYF,TGTGCCAGCAGTTCCCTTTGGCAGGTGGAGACCCAGTACTTC
TRBD1,TRBV7-2,TRBJ1-4,NA,CASSLGQGQGNEKLFF,TGTGCCAGCAGCTTAGGGCAGGGACAGGGGAATGAAAAACTGTTTTTT
TRBD1,TRBV7-2,TRBJ1-6,NA,CASSSRGQLNSPLHF,TGTGCCAGCAGCTCCAGGGGGCAACTTAATTCACCCCTCCACTTT
TRBD1,TRBV30,TRBJ2-1,NA,CAWSSGTGTYNEQFF,TGTGCCTGGAGTTCCGGGACAGGGACCTACAATGAGCAGTTCTTC
TRBD1,TRBV19,TRBJ1-3,NA,CASSGQGDSGNTIYF,TGTGCCAGTAGCGGACAGGGAGACTCTGGAAACACCATATATTTT
NA,TRBV19,TRBJ1-3,NA,CASSTKGAASGNTIYF,TGTGCCAGTAGTACAAAGGGAGCAGCCTCTGGAAACACCATATATTTT
TRBD2,TRBV28,TRBJ2-2,NA,CASSLAGGPRSGELFF,TGTGCCAGCAGTTTAGCGGGAGGGCCGAGGTCCGGGGAGCTGTTTTTT
NA,TRBV7-2,TRBJ1-2,once,CASSLSYRVDYGYTF,TGTGCCAGCAGCTTATCGTACAGGGTTGACTATGGCTACACCTTC
NA,TRBV28,TRBJ2-6,few,CASSEPSGANVLTF,TGTGCCAGCAGTGAGCCCTCTGGGGCCAACGTCCTGACTTTC
TRBD1,TRBV27,TRBJ1-2,many,CASSLGQGAPLYGYTF,TGTGCCAGCAGTCTAGGACAGGGGGCCCCTCTATATGGCTACACCTTC
TRBD1,TRBV29-1,TRBJ2-1,few,CSVTGQVFNEQFF,TGCAGCGTGACAGGACAGGTCTTCAATGAGCAGTTCTTC
NA,TRBV14,TRBJ2-1,NA,CASSQVFPTKISSNYNEQFF,TGTGCCAGCAGCCAAGTCTTTCCTACCAAGATAAGCTCCAACTACAATGAGCAGTTCTTC
NA,TRBV6-5,TRBJ1-2,NA,CASSYIPSQGGYGYTF,TGTGCCAGCAGTTACATCCCTTCCCAGGGTGGCTATGGCTACACCTTC
NA,TRBV29-1,TRBJ1-1,NA,CSTRQFLSTEAFF,TGCAGCACCCGACAGTTCCTGAGCACTGAAGCTTTCTTT
TRBD2,TRBV9,TRBJ2-1,NA,CASSRLADNEQFF,TGTGCCAGCAGTCGACTAGCGGACAATGAGCAGTTCTTC
TRBD2,TRBV5-1,TRBJ2-7,NA,CASSGEQGQASGRSPYEQYF,TGCGCCAGCAGCGGGGAGCAGGGGCAGGCTAGCGGGAGGTCCCCCTACGAGCAGTACTTC
TRBD1,TRBV27,TRBJ1-6,once,CASSEDRDNSPLHF,TGTGCCAGCAGTGAGGACAGGGATAATTCACCCCTCCACTTT
TRBD2,TRBV14,TRBJ2-1,NA,CASSYSSGRALPFF,TGTGCCAGCAGCTATTCTAGCGGGAGAGCCCTGCCGTTCTTC
NA,TRBV18,TRBJ2-7,NA,CASSPQGAYEQYF,TGTGCCAGCTCACCCCAAGGGGCTTACGAGCAGTACTTC
NA,TRBV27,TRBJ2-1,NA,CASASEGRRGSNEQFF,TGTGCCAGCGCTTCAGAGGGGAGGCGGGGATCCAATGAGCAGTTCTTC
NA,TRBV24-1,TRBJ1-4,NA,CATSDKDSLAEKLFF,TGTGCCACCAGTGATAAGGACAGCCTGGCGGAAAAACTGTTTTTT
NA,TRBV5-4,TRBJ1-1,NA,CASSLRVEGTEAFF,TGTGCCAGCAGCTTGAGGGTCGAGGGCACTGAAGCTTTCTTT
TRBD1,TRBV7-7,TRBJ1-5,NA,CASSYFRDRDSNQPQHF,TGTGCCAGCAGCTACTTCCGGGACAGAGATAGCAATCAGCCCCAGCATTTT
TRBD2,TRBV7-2,TRBJ2-1,NA,CASSTSAGLAGGNEQFF,TGTGCCAGCAGCACATCCGCCGGGCTAGCGGGAGGGAATGAGCAGTTCTTC
NA,TRBV5-6,TRBJ1-6,NA,CASSPAGSSYNSPLHF,TGTGCCAGCAGCCCGGCGGGTAGCTCCTATAATTCACCCCTCCACTTT
TRBD1,TRBV7-2,TRBJ1-2,NA,CASSSTGAVANYGYTF,TGTGCCAGCAGCTCGACAGGGGCCGTAGCTAACTATGGCTACACCTTC
TRBD2,TRBV7-2,TRBJ2-2,few,CASSLILAGGAGELFF,TGTGCCAGCAGCTTAATCCTAGCGGGAGGAGCCGGGGAGCTGTTTTTT
NA,TRBV5-8,TRBJ1-2,NA,CASSPGQGYYGYTF,TGTGCCAGCAGCCCAGGGCAGGGTTACTATGGCTACACCTTC
NA,TRBV6-2/TRBV6-3,TRBJ1-2,NA,CASSVRGQLYGYTF,TGTGCCAGCAGTGTCCGCGGGCAGCTCTATGGCTACACCTTC